Below, 13 T cell receptor beta chains from the same sample are listed, as sequenced in a study of identical twins (dated by TCRdb to the mid-2010s). The library relied on 5' RACE. The reads were generated on an Illumina HiSeq 2000. TCRdb redid the processing of the public reads, applying fastp at Q25 and MiXCR, and retained in-frame beta chains. Each entry is one CDR3 protein sequence, shown with its most common DNA and genes. In this sample the table shows 500,000 to 700,000 distinct CDR3 sequences, around 7.5% of which occur a single time. The ten largest clones represent about 1.6% of the sample. The same sample was also used in a study of yellow fever vaccine responses in identical twins.

Specimen: PBMCs. The source is a woman between 18 and 30 years old in good health.

This clonotype was detected ten times or more. The junction and the germline gene differ at one end; a read error may be behind it. This sequence joins TRBV6-5 and TRBJ1-2; D is uncertain. The CDR3 has 15 amino acids. In germline, CDR1 is MNHEY, CDR2 SVGAGI. This CDR3 reads CASSYALAPKYGYTF. Written as DNA, the CDR3 is TGTGCCAGCAGTTACGCGCTAGCCCCTAAGTATGGCTACACCTTC.

This clonotype was seen just once. Given a much more abundant clone one base away, this may be a read error. The rearrangement joins TRBV5-1 to TRBJ2-7, with D possibly TRBD1 on 6 matching bases. The V end was cut by 3 bases, the J end by 8 bases, with 15 bases between. Germline-derived CDR1 and CDR2 are SGHRS and YFSETQ. The CDR3 totals 13 residues. CDR3 protein: CASSSQGRYKQYF. The CDR3 nucleotides are TGCGCCAGCAGCTCACAGGGCCGGTACAAGCAGTACTTC.

This clonotype occurred many times. The rearrangement uses TRBV9 and TRBJ2-3, with 8 bases matching TRBD2. CDR3 size: 14 residues. Germline V gene data show CDR1 as SGDLS and CDR2 as YYNGEE. V shed 6 bases, J shed 3 bases, and the junction held 6 bases outside the gene matches. The CDR3 sequence: CASTSGPITDTQYF. The CDR3 DNA reads TGTGCCAGCACTAGCGGGCCGATTACAGATACGCAGTATTTT.

This clonotype was seen only a few times. This chain joins TRBV4-1 and TRBJ1-4; possible D gene TRBD1, 5 bases. In germline, CDR1 is MGHRA, CDR2 YSYEKL. Trimming shortened V by 2 bases and J by 8 bases, and 12 bases separated the two germline ends. The length of the CDR3 is 14 residues. CDR3: CASSQIRDDEKLFF. The CDR3 DNA reads TGCGCCAGCAGCCAAATCCGGGACGACGAAAAACTGTTTTTT.

The chain combines TRBV20-1 with TRBJ2-5, with 9 bases aligning to TRBD2. CDR1 is DFQATT, CDR2 SNEGSKA, per germline (reference sequence). The CDR3 is 15 residues long. The V and J ends lost 0 bases and 4 bases, in that order; junction bases with no gene match: 6. The DNA for the CDR3 is TGCAGTGCTAGAGATGGCGGTAGCGGGAGAGAGACCCAGTACTTC. This encodes CSARDGGSGRETQYF.

The rearrangement joins TRBV4-2 to TRBJ1-1; D gene unclear. CDR1 LGHNA and CDR2 YNFKEQ come from the germline V gene. Trimming removed 0 bases at V and 11 bases at J, with 16 bases between. The CDR3 contains 14 residues. The CDR3 bases are TGTGCCAGCAGCCAAGAGTCGGGCCCAGCCGGGGCTTTCTTT. This gives the protein CASSQESGPAGAFF.

Ten or more counts support this clonotype. The chain employs TRBV2 and TRBJ2-1; weak D call: TRBD2 (7 bases). CDR3 length equals 13 residues. Germline lookup yields CDR1 SNHLY and CDR2 FYNNEI. V was cut by 6 bases and J by 5 bases, with 11 bases left in between. The CDR3 nucleotides are TGTGCCAGCAGAAGGGGGGGAGACAATGAGCAGTTCTTC. Amino acid sequence: CASRRGGDNEQFF.

This clonotype was seen ten or more times. This chain links TRBV4-1 with TRBJ2-7; no clear D. Germline V gene lookup returns CDR1 MGHRA and CDR2 YSYEKL. This CDR3 contains 15 residues. V was shortened by 0 bases and J by 0 bases, with 9 bases between the two germline ends. The CDR3 protein is CASSQEVDSSYEQYF. The CDR3 nucleotides are TGCGCCAGCAGCCAAGAGGTTGATAGCTCCTACGAGCAGTACTTC.

This clonotype showed up many times. V usage is TRBV25-1 and J usage is TRBJ2-1; 8 bases map to TRBD2. After removal of 8 bases from V and 6 bases from J, the junction contained 12 bases not matched to a gene. Looked up from germline, CDR1 is MGHDK and CDR2 is SYGVNS. This CDR3 contains 15 residues. The CDR3 DNA reads as TGTGCCAGCTCCTTTCGGGAGGGCCTCGGCAATGAGCAGTTCTTC. It translates to CASSFREGLGNEQFF.

This clonotype came up many times. Sequence at one end of the junction differs from germline and may be a read error. The CDR3 reads CASRVAQETQYF. Written as DNA, the CDR3 is TGTGCTAGCAGGGTAGCACAAGAGACCCAGTACTTC. V is TRBV2 and J is TRBJ2-5; D possibly corresponds to TRBD1 (5 bases). The CDR3 is 12 residues long. In germline, CDR1 is SNHLY, CDR2 FYNNEI.

This clonotype was seen a handful of times. The chain combines TRBV10-3 with TRBJ2-3, with a possible D match to TRBD2 (5 bases). V was pared by 7 bases and J by 5 bases, with 19 bases between. The CDR3 contains 15 residues. CDR1 and CDR2 (germline): ENHRY, SYGVKD. CDR3 coding DNA: TGTGCCATCAATCCGACTAATGTATACGGAGATACGCAGTATTTT. Translating it yields CAINPTNVYGDTQYF.

Many counts were recorded for this clonotype. The chain carries TRBV5-1 and TRBJ1-1, with D tentatively TRBD1 (6 bases). Germline assignment: CDR1 SGHRS and CDR2 YFSETQ. The CDR3 extends over 17 amino acids. V shed 0 bases and J shed 0 bases, with 15 bases lying between them. This CDR3 reads CASSLGNTGIMNTEAFF. As DNA, the CDR3 is TGCGCCAGCAGCTTGGGGAACACAGGGATTATGAACACTGAAGCTTTCTTT.

This clonotype was observed many times. The chain carries TRBV20-1 and TRBJ2-3; D is unclear. CDR3 length: 15 amino acids. CDR1 and CDR2 (germline): DFQATT, SNEGSKA (reference sequence). Trimming took off 5 bases at V and 3 bases at J, with 18 bases between the two ends. In DNA form, the CDR3 reads TGCAGTGCTCACGCTCTGGGCGGAAGAACAGATACGCAGTATTTT. This codes for CSAHALGGRTDTQYF.